The 17 T cell receptor beta chains presented below share a single source sample, sequenced in a study of blood T cell repertoires in COVID-19. Assay used: immunoSEQ multiplex PCR; TCRdb lists only in-frame clones, some missing. Of about 53,000 clones in the sample, 70% to 90% are singletons; the top ten hold 2.5% to 3%. The sequenced sample was peripheral blood. Source of these receptors: a man older than 75 with acute or convalescent COVID-19.

This clone was observed a few times. The chain has TRBV5-6 and TRBJ2-1, with 8 positions matching TRBD2. Germline V gives CDR1 SGHDT, CDR2 YYEEEE. V lost 4 bases to trimming and J lost 0 bases; unmatched junction nucleotides: 3. The CDR3 is made up of 15 amino acids. The CDR3 is CASSPGGGSYNEQFF. The CDR3 DNA reads TGTGCCAGCAGCCCCGGGGGGGGCTCCTACAATGAGCAGTTCTTC.

The V and J genes are TRBV6-5 and TRBJ2-1; 8 nucleotides match TRBD1. J was trimmed by 4 bases and V by 6 bases; bases with no gene match: 5. The CDR3 is 14 residues long. Looked up from germline, CDR1 is MNHEY and CDR2 is SVGAGI. The CDR3 loop reads CASRHRTGYNEQFF. The CDR3 region has the DNA TGTGCCAGCAGACACCGGACAGGGTACAATGAGCAGTTCTTC.

This chain joins TRBV21-1 and TRBJ2-1; TRBD2 reflects the table's D call only, with no check against the DNA. TRBV21-1 is a pseudogene. The CDR3 has 12 residues. Here the CDR3 DNA reads TGTGCCGGCCACTGGAAGCGGGCGGGACAGTTCTTC. This translates into CAGHWKRAGQFF.

The chain joins TRBV7-9 to TRBJ1-1; 8 positions match TRBD1. The V gene end was trimmed by 5 bases and the J gene end by 3 bases; junction bases not matched to a gene: 11. Germline V gene data show CDR1 as SEHNR and CDR2 as FQNEAQ (reference sequence). CDR3 length equals 16 residues. CDR3 sequence reads: CASSRDRLPRDTEAFF. CDR3 DNA sequence: TGTGCCAGCAGCCGGGACAGGCTCCCACGAGACACTGAAGCTTTCTTT.

The J gene is TRBJ2-1, the V gene TRBV9; weak D call: TRBD1 (6 bases). Germline lookup yields CDR1 SGDLS and CDR2 YYNGEE. V lost 1 base, J lost 4 bases, and 9 bases lay in between. This CDR3 spans 14 amino acids. CDR3 bases: TGTGCCAGCAGCGTAAGGACAGAGTACAATGAGCAGTTCTTC. Its protein is CASSVRTEYNEQFF.

This clone was observed once. The CDR3 DNA is TGTGCCAGCAGCCGACAGGGTGGTTATGGCTACACCTTC. This codes for CASSRQGGYGYTF. V usage is TRBV11-2 and J usage is TRBJ1-2; 7 nucleotides match TRBD1. The CDR3 spans 13 residues. The germline V gene has CDR1 SGHAT and CDR2 FQNNGV. V was pared by 5 bases and J by 5 bases, with 5 bases of the junction left unmatched.

The V and J genes are TRBV10-1 and TRBJ1-3; D is uncertain. Germline V lookup: CDR1 WNHNN, CDR2 SYGVQD (reference sequence). This CDR3 is 13 amino acids long. Deletions cut 3 bases from V and 7 bases from J, with 10 bases between. The CDR3 region has the DNA TGCGCCAGCAGTGAAACGGTTCGGAACACCATATATTTT. Amino acid sequence: CASSETVRNTIYF.

J is TRBJ2-7 and V is TRBV20-1, with D perhaps matching TRBD2 (5 bases). Germline CDR1 and CDR2: DFQATT and SNEGSKA (reference sequence). Trimming shortened V by 3 bases and J by 4 bases, and 10 bases separated the two germline ends. The CDR3 runs to 12 residues. CDR3 in DNA: TGCAGTGCTAGTGCCGGCGGGTACGAGCAGTACTTC. It codes for CSASAGGYEQYF.

The rearrangement links TRBV11-3 to TRBJ2-3; possible D gene TRBD2, 5 bases. The V end was cut by 1 base, the J end by 3 bases, with 11 bases between. The CDR3 contains 15 residues. Germline values: CDR1 SGHNT, CDR2 YENEEA. CDR3 residues: CASSLGGSVTDTQYF. CDR3 nucleotide sequence: TGTGCCAGCAGCTTAGGAGGGAGCGTGACAGATACGCAGTATTTT.

J is TRBJ2-3 and V is TRBV3-1 (or the pseudogene TRBV3-2); D may be TRBD2 (6 bases). Germline CDR1 reads LGHDT; CDR2 reads YNNKEL (reference sequence). The CDR3 contains 17 residues. Trimming pared 0 bases from V and 0 bases from J, leaving 13 bases between. CDR3 residues: CASSQDKGLTSTDTQYF. CDR3 DNA: TGTGCCAGCAGCCAAGATAAAGGACTAACTAGCACAGATACGCAGTATTTT.

This rearrangement joins TRBV2 to TRBJ1-6; 7 positions agree with TRBD1. The CDR3 has 15 residues. Germline lookup yields CDR1 SNHLY and CDR2 FYNNEI. Trimming cost V 11 bases and J 0 bases; bases outside gene matches: 7. Here the CDR3 DNA reads TGTGCCGATAGGGACAGCCGCTCCTATAATTCACCCCTCCACTTT. Residues: CADRDSRSYNSPLHF.

This clone was detected only a few times. The J gene is TRBJ1-5, the V gene TRBV19; the D gene is possibly TRBD1 (5 bases). Germline V lookup: CDR1 LNHDA, CDR2 SQIVND (reference sequence). V lost 5 bases and J 1 base, leaving 15 bases between the germline ends. This CDR3 is 16 amino acids long. CDR3 protein: CASSAVGGGSNQPQHF. The DNA of the CDR3 is TGTGCCAGTAGTGCCGTTGGGGGGGGGAGCAATCAGCCCCAGCATTTT. The variable domain in full, with the rest retrieved from reference TRBV19 and TRBJ1-5, is DGGITQSPKYLFRKEGQNVTLSCEQNLNHDAMYWYRQDPGQGLRLIYYSQIVNDFQKGDIAEGYSVSREKKESFPLTVTSAQKNPTAFYLCASSAVGGGSNQPQHFGDGTRLSIL.

The rearrangement uses TRBV24-1 and TRBJ2-3; a weak D match, TRBD2 (6 bases). Germline V lookup: CDR1 KGHDR, CDR2 SFDVKD. The germline V and J ends were trimmed by 2 bases and 2 bases, with 13 bases remaining between them. The CDR3 length is 16 residues. CDR3 residues: CATSDSSAGNTDTQYF. The DNA for the CDR3 is TGTGCCACCAGTGATTCTTCAGCGGGTAACACAGATACGCAGTATTTT.

This clone was seen only once. Written as DNA, the CDR3 is TGCGCCAGCAGCTCGCCGGAGGGACGGGTCAACACTGAAGCTTTCTTT. This codes for CASSSPEGRVNTEAFF. This chain links TRBV5-1 with TRBJ1-1; TRBD1 is a possible D gene (5 bases). Germline CDR1 SGHRS, CDR2 YFSETQ. The CDR3 sequence is 16 residues long. Trimming took off 3 bases at V and 2 bases at J, with 17 bases between the two ends. Combining the CDR3 with reference TRBV5-1 and TRBJ1-1 gives the whole variable domain KAGVTQTPRYLIKTRGQQVTLSCSPISGHRSVSWYQQTPGQGLQFLFEYFSETQRNKGNFPGRFSGRQFSNSRSEMNVSTLELGDSALYLCASSSPEGRVNTEAFFGQGTRLTVV.

J is TRBJ1-1 and V is TRBV6-5; 8 positions agree with TRBD1. The V and J ends lost 4 bases and 1 base, in that order; junction bases with no gene match: 2. From germline, CDR1 is MNHEY and CDR2 SVGAGI. The CDR3 is 14 amino acids. CDR3 sequence (DNA): TGTGCCAGCAGTTTAGACAGGGGGAACACTGAAGCTTTCTTT. This encodes CASSLDRGNTEAFF.

This clone was detected once. The chain links TRBV10-3 to TRBJ2-7, with D possibly being TRBD1 (6 bases). Germline lookup yields CDR1 ENHRY and CDR2 SYGVKD. CDR3 length: 12 residues. V was trimmed by 2 bases and J by 7 bases, leaving 9 bases between them. The CDR3 reads CAISEPGTEQYF. The DNA for the CDR3 is TGTGCCATCAGTGAGCCCGGGACAGAGCAGTACTTC.

The rearrangement joins TRBV5-6 to TRBJ1-5; maybe TRBD1 (5 bases). Germline CDR1 is SGHDT and CDR2 is YYEEEE. The V gene lost 3 bases and the J gene lost 1 base, with 14 bases spanning the gap. CDR3 length: 16 residues. CDR3 sequence: CASSSGGRVSNQPQHF. CDR3 sequence (DNA): TGTGCCAGCAGCTCGGGTGGCAGGGTGAGCAATCAGCCCCAGCATTTT.